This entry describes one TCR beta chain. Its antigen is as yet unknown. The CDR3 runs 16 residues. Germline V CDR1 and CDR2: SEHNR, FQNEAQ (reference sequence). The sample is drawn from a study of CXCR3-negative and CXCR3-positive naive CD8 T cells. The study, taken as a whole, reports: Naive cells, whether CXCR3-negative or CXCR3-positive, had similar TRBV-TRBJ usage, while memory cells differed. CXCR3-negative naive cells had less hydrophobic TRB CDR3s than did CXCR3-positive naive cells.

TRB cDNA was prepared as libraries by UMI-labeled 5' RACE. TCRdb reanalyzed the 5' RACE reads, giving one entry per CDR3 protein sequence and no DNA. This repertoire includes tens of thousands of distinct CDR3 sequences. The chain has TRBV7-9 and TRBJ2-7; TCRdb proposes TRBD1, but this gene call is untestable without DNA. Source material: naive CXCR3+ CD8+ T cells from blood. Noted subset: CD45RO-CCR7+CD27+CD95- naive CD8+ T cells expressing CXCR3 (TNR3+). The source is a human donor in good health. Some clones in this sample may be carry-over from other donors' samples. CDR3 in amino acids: CASSLDTGGRSYEQYF.